The clone carrying this TCR beta chain is a singleton in its sample. Some clones are missing from TCRdb's copy, which holds only in-frame ones; the method was immunoSEQ multiplex PCR. The sample records over 65,000 clones, 86% being singletons. V shed 7 bases and J 5 bases; nucleotides not matched to a gene: 8. Per germline, CDR1 LNHDA and CDR2 SQIVND (reference sequence). The CDR3 runs 14 residues. These data belong to a study of blood T cell repertoires in COVID-19. Study information: Both acute and convalescent COVID-19 samples were obtained from the United States, Italy and Spain. PBMCs, B-cell-depleted T cells, or T cells provided the cDNA or gDNA that made up the material.

The receptor comes from a man in his thirties or forties with acute or convalescent COVID-19. The sequencing sample was made of peripheral blood. The J gene is TRBJ1-1, the V gene TRBV19; 9 bases line up with TRBD1. The CDR3 is CASKKQGARTEAFF. As DNA, the CDR3 is TGTGCCAGTAAAAAACAGGGGGCGAGGACTGAAGCTTTCTTT.